This TCR beta chain was documented in a study of OX40 agonist ivuxolimab in advanced cancers. Study-level information: Dose-escalation patients' cancers were hepatocellular carcinoma, melanoma, renal cell or head and neck cancer.

The method was immunoSEQ multiplex PCR; TCRdb's version includes in-frame clones alone and lacks a portion of them. Here the sample spans roughly 57,000 clones, roughly 84% being singletons. Trimming shortened V by 0 bases and J by 2 bases, and 7 bases separated the two germline ends. The length of the CDR3 is 14 residues. CDR1 is SGDLS, CDR2 YYNGEE, per germline. The TCR sequence derives from an adult with an advanced solid tumor such as melanoma, head and neck, liver or kidney cancer. The V and J genes are TRBV9 and TRBJ2-3; D is ambiguous. The material sequenced was CD4+ or CD8+ T cells sorted from blood, taken in a trial of the OX40 agonist ivuxolimab. The DNA for the CDR3 is TGTGCCAGCAGCGTAGACTCTTACACAGATACGCAGTATTTT. This translates into CASSVDSYTDTQYF.